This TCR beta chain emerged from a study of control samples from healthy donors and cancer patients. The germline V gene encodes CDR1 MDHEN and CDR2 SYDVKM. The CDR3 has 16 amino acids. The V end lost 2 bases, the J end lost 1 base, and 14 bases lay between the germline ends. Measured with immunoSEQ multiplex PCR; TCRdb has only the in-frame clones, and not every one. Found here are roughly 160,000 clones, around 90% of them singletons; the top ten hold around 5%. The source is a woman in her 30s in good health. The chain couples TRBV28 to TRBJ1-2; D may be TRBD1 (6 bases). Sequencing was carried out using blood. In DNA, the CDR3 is TGTGCCAGCAGTTTACCGACAGGACCGGTTAACTATGGCTACACCTTC. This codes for CASSLPTGPVNYGYTF.